Listed below are T cell receptor beta chains from one sample, sequenced in a study of early T cells in non-severe SARS-CoV-2 infection. TCRdb fed the 5' RACE reads into MiXCR, producing one record per CDR3 protein. This table has roughly 51,000 distinct CDR3 sequences, 7% to 8% appearing once. Source material: whole blood. These receptors were collected from an adult who was a healthcare worker with PCR-confirmed SARS-CoV-2 infection or an uninfected control (not recorded which). CDR3s include the opening cysteine and the closing phenylalanine or tryptophan. Fields, in order: J gene, D gene, clone size, V gene, CDR3 protein, CDR3 DNA. A D gene is named only where the DNA matches it firmly. A clone size is listed for some rows: how often the clone was seen (once, few, many), or a class if it is expanded.

J gene: TRBJ2-3
D gene: .
clone size: many
V gene: TRBV25-1
CDR3 protein: CASSEFGRPTDTQYF
CDR3 DNA: TGTGCCAGCAGTGAATTTGGCAGACCCACAGATACGCAGTATTTT

J gene: TRBJ2-1
D gene: TRBD1
clone size: few
V gene: TRBV4-3
CDR3 protein: CASSQTDRGSYNEQFF
CDR3 DNA: TGCGCCAGCAGCCAAACCGACAGGGGCTCCTACAATGAGCAGTTCTTC

J gene: TRBJ1-6
D gene: .
clone size: many
V gene: TRBV7-2
CDR3 protein: CASSLSPNSYNSPLHF
CDR3 DNA: TGTGCCAGCAGCTTATCTCCTAACTCCTATAATTCACCCCTCCACTTT

J gene: TRBJ1-1
D gene: .
clone size: many
V gene: TRBV7-8
CDR3 protein: CASSWAVNTEAFF
CDR3 DNA: TGTGCCAGCAGCTGGGCTGTGAACACTGAAGCTTTCTTT

J gene: TRBJ1-1
D gene: .
clone size: many
V gene: TRBV25-1
CDR3 protein: CASSEPGAGNTEAFF
CDR3 DNA: TGTGCCAGCAGTGAGCCAGGCGCAGGGAACACTGAAGCTTTCTTT

J gene: TRBJ2-2
D gene: .
clone size: few
V gene: TRBV9
CDR3 protein: CASSVHPSGELFF
CDR3 DNA: TGTGCCAGCAGCGTACACCCTTCCGGGGAGCTGTTTTTT

J gene: TRBJ1-4
D gene: .
clone size: many
V gene: TRBV19
CDR3 protein: CASSIRPFTTNEKLFF
CDR3 DNA: TGTGCCAGTAGTATCCGCCCCTTTACAACTAATGAAAAACTGTTTTTT

J gene: TRBJ2-7
D gene: .
clone size: many
V gene: TRBV28
CDR3 protein: CASSLRNRAYEQYF
CDR3 DNA: TGTGCCAGCAGTTTGAGGAACAGAGCCTACGAGCAGTACTTC

J gene: TRBJ1-2
D gene: .
clone size: .
V gene: TRBV12-3/TRBV12-4
CDR3 protein: CASSPRTASGYTF
CDR3 DNA: TGTGCCAGCAGTCCCCGGACAGCCTCTGGCTACACCTTC

J gene: TRBJ1-1
D gene: .
clone size: .
V gene: TRBV14
CDR3 protein: CASSHRPTNTEAFF
CDR3 DNA: TGTGCCAGCAGCCATCGGCCGACGAACACTGAAGCTTTCTTT

J gene: TRBJ1-4
D gene: .
clone size: .
V gene: TRBV6-5
CDR3 protein: CASSYSAGTNEKLFF
CDR3 DNA: TGTGCCAGCAGTTACTCGGCAGGAACTAATGAAAAACTGTTTTTT

J gene: TRBJ1-6
D gene: .
clone size: many
V gene: TRBV12-3/TRBV12-4
CDR3 protein: CASSSGPGWPLHF
CDR3 DNA: TGTGCCAGCAGTTCGGGACCGGGATGGCCCCTCCACTTT

J gene: TRBJ1-5
D gene: .
clone size: many
V gene: TRBV11-2
CDR3 protein: CASSLEGGYNQPQHF
CDR3 DNA: TGTGCCAGCAGCTTAGAGGGAGGTTACAATCAGCCCCAGCATTTT

J gene: TRBJ2-5
D gene: .
clone size: many
V gene: TRBV29-1
CDR3 protein: CSVGTQTQETQYF
CDR3 DNA: TGCAGCGTTGGGACACAGACCCAAGAGACCCAGTACTTC

J gene: TRBJ1-4
D gene: .
clone size: .
V gene: TRBV20-1
CDR3 protein: CSATEGEREKLFF
CDR3 DNA: TGCAGTGCTACCGAGGGAGAACGTGAAAAACTGTTTTTT

J gene: TRBJ2-1
D gene: .
clone size: many
V gene: TRBV7-9
CDR3 protein: CALNNGGHNEQFF
CDR3 DNA: TGTGCCCTTAATAACGGGGGGCACAATGAGCAGTTCTTC

J gene: TRBJ2-2
D gene: .
clone size: few
V gene: TRBV5-4
CDR3 protein: CASSLGGQANTGELFF
CDR3 DNA: TGTGCCAGCAGCTTGGGAGGGCAGGCGAACACCGGGGAGCTGTTTTTT

J gene: TRBJ1-2
D gene: .
clone size: .
V gene: TRBV27
CDR3 protein: CASSNGQTYGYTF
CDR3 DNA: TGTGCCAGCAGTAACGGACAGACCTATGGCTACACCTTC

J gene: TRBJ1-1
D gene: TRBD1
clone size: .
V gene: TRBV7-2
CDR3 protein: CASSPWTGPNTEAFF
CDR3 DNA: TGTGCCAGCAGCCCCTGGACAGGGCCGAACACTGAAGCTTTCTTT

J gene: TRBJ2-1
D gene: TRBD2
clone size: few
V gene: TRBV6-5
CDR3 protein: CASSRAGAVEQFF
CDR3 DNA: TGTGCCAGCAGTAGAGCGGGGGCTGTCGAGCAGTTCTTC

J gene: TRBJ2-1
D gene: TRBD2
clone size: many
V gene: TRBV24-1
CDR3 protein: CATTGTTRPFYNEQFF
CDR3 DNA: TGTGCCACCACCGGGACTACTAGACCCTTCTACAATGAGCAGTTCTTC

J gene: TRBJ2-2
D gene: .
clone size: many
V gene: TRBV27
CDR3 protein: CASRTTGTGELFF
CDR3 DNA: TGTGCCAGCAGGACTACAGGAACCGGGGAGCTGTTTTTT

J gene: TRBJ2-3
D gene: .
clone size: many
V gene: TRBV7-8
CDR3 protein: CASSLMRGRADTQYF
CDR3 DNA: TGTGCCAGCAGCTTAATGAGGGGCAGGGCAGATACGCAGTATTTT

J gene: TRBJ2-1
D gene: .
clone size: many
V gene: TRBV11-2
CDR3 protein: CASSLGGVLSSYNEQFF
CDR3 DNA: TGTGCCAGCAGCTTAGGCGGTGTCCTAAGCTCCTACAATGAGCAGTTCTTC

J gene: TRBJ1-3
D gene: .
clone size: .
V gene: TRBV28
CDR3 protein: CASSARALFGNTIYF
CDR3 DNA: TGTGCCAGCAGCGCCCGTGCTTTATTTGGTAACACCATATATTTT

J gene: TRBJ1-2
D gene: .
clone size: many
V gene: TRBV20-1
CDR3 protein: CSAGDTGDRGYTF
CDR3 DNA: TGCAGTGCAGGGGACACTGGTGACCGTGGCTACACCTTC

J gene: TRBJ1-5
D gene: .
clone size: many
V gene: TRBV23-1
CDR3 protein: CASSQSLSGDQPQHF
CDR3 DNA: TGCGCCAGCAGTCAATCCCTCAGCGGAGATCAGCCCCAGCATTTT

J gene: TRBJ1-6
D gene: .
clone size: many
V gene: TRBV28
CDR3 protein: CASTVQGSSTLHF
CDR3 DNA: TGTGCCAGCACCGTACAGGGATCCTCCACCCTCCACTTT

J gene: TRBJ2-3
D gene: TRBD2
clone size: .
V gene: TRBV20-1
CDR3 protein: CSARNSGGSTDTQYF
CDR3 DNA: TGCAGTGCTAGAAATAGCGGGGGCAGCACAGATACGCAGTATTTT

J gene: TRBJ2-6
D gene: .
clone size: many
V gene: TRBV24-1
CDR3 protein: CATSGEDRYSASGANVLTF
CDR3 DNA: TGTGCCACCAGTGGGGAGGACAGATACTCTGCCTCTGGGGCCAACGTCCTGACTTTC

J gene: TRBJ2-1
D gene: .
clone size: .
V gene: TRBV11-2
CDR3 protein: CASSPAGVGMDEQFF
CDR3 DNA: TGTGCCAGCAGCCCTGCCGGCGTGGGGATGGATGAGCAGTTCTTC

J gene: TRBJ2-7
D gene: .
clone size: .
V gene: TRBV3-1
CDR3 protein: CASSQEVRGGEQYF
CDR3 DNA: TGTGCCAGCAGCCAAGAGGTACGCGGTGGAGAGCAGTACTTC

J gene: TRBJ1-3
D gene: TRBD1
clone size: many
V gene: TRBV7-9
CDR3 protein: CASSPGQPKSGNTIYF
CDR3 DNA: TGTGCCAGCAGCCCGGGACAGCCTAAATCTGGAAACACCATATATTTT

J gene: TRBJ2-5
D gene: TRBD2
clone size: few
V gene: TRBV9
CDR3 protein: CASSKFPSSGGQETQYF
CDR3 DNA: TGTGCCAGCAGCAAATTCCCATCTAGCGGGGGGCAAGAGACCCAGTACTTC

J gene: TRBJ2-7
D gene: .
clone size: many
V gene: TRBV6-1
CDR3 protein: CARQPYEQYF
CDR3 DNA: TGTGCCAGACAACCCTACGAGCAGTACTTC

J gene: TRBJ2-2
D gene: .
clone size: many
V gene: TRBV20-1
CDR3 protein: CSAGGAATGELFF
CDR3 DNA: TGCAGTGCCGGAGGGGCTGCCACCGGGGAGCTGTTTTTT